A single sample is the source of the 30 T cell receptor beta chains below, sequenced in a study of regulatory T cells in long-lasting Graves disease. Sequencing libraries for TCR beta were prepared with iRepertoire HTBI primers and Arm-PCR of CDR3 regions. TCRdb reanalysed the multiplex PCR reads using MiXCR and keeps one entry per CDR3 protein. The profile shows about 620,000 distinct CDR3 sequences, roughly 15% of them singletons. Time point denoted: newly diagnosed GD, antithyroid drugs for less than 3 months. Extracted RNA from PBMCs served as the source of the TCR library. The same sample was also studied in work on T cells in Graves' hyperthyroidism and ophthalmopathy.

Source: peripheral blood mononuclear cells (PBMCs), taken at new diagnosis, from a patient treated with antithyroid drugs. Every receptor here comes from a young woman with Graves disease.

This clonotype has just a few counts. The rearrangement links TRBV24-1 to TRBJ1-2; weak D call: TRBD1 (5 bases). This CDR3 is 12 amino acids long. Germline CDR1 is KGHDR and CDR2 is SFDVKD. V was shortened by 5 bases and J by 4 bases, with 7 bases between the two germline ends. CDR3 DNA: TGTGCCACCAGTGGGACACCCTATGGCTACACCTTC. Protein: CATSGTPYGYTF.

This clonotype was observed at least ten times. V is TRBV7-2 and J is TRBJ2-7; 8 nucleotides match TRBD2. Germline V gives CDR1 SGHTA, CDR2 FQGNSA. This CDR3 contains 18 residues. Losses at the gene ends were 3 bases for V and 0 bases for J; bases not matched to a gene: 13. The CDR3 sequence is CASSFRDRTSIISYEQYF. CDR3 DNA sequence: TGTGCCAGCAGCTTCCGCGACCGGACTAGCATTATCTCCTACGAGCAGTACTTC.

This clonotype has at least ten counts. The chain uses TRBV30 and TRBJ2-1, with D hard to call. Trimming left V 8 bases short and J 3 bases short, with 29 bases between. The V gene's germline CDR1 is GTSNPN and CDR2 SVGIG (reference sequence). The CDR3 is 18 residues long. The CDR3, as DNA: TGTGCCCTGAAAAACTCCGGCCGCCGGGCACTTAACTACAATGAGCAGTTCTTC. Translation: CALKNSGRRALNYNEQFF. The full variable domain, with the rest looked up from reference TRBV30 and TRBJ2-1, is SQTIHQWPATLVQPVGSPLSLECTVEGTSNPNLYWYRQAAGRGLQLLFYSVGIGQISSEVPQNLSASRPQDRQFILSSKKLLLSDSGFYLCALKNSGRRALNYNEQFFGPGTRLTVL.

This clonotype was counted only a few times. This sequence joins TRBV19 and TRBJ2-7; 7 positions match TRBD1. Germline V gene lookup returns CDR1 LNHDA and CDR2 SQIVND (reference sequence). The J segment lost 3 bases and the V segment lost 7 bases, leaving 9 bases of the junction unmatched. CDR3 length: 14 residues. The DNA of the CDR3 is TGTGCCAGTATGTCCGGGACAGCTTACTACGAGCAGTACTTC. Protein product: CASMSGTAYYEQYF.

The chain links TRBV30 to TRBJ1-1; D is unclear. Germline values: CDR1 GTSNPN, CDR2 SVGIG (reference sequence). Between the trimmed V and J ends, which lost 0 bases and 2 bases, there was a span of 13 bases. The CDR3 loop spans 15 amino acids. The CDR3 loop is CAWSVLGFSNTEAFF. The CDR3 DNA reads as TGTGCCTGGAGTGTACTAGGGTTTAGTAACACTGAAGCTTTCTTT.

This clonotype turned up a few times. The chain uses TRBV28 and TRBJ2-1, with 9 bases lining up with TRBD2. Germline values: CDR1 MDHEN, CDR2 SYDVKM. V lost 8 bases, J lost 5 bases, and 7 bases stayed unmatched. CDR3 length equals 14 residues. CDR3 residues: CASVRTSDHNEQFF. In DNA form, the CDR3 reads TGTGCCAGCGTACGGACTAGCGATCACAATGAGCAGTTCTTC. Full variable domain (outside the CDR3, taken from reference TRBV28 and TRBJ2-1): DVKVTQSSRYLVKRTGEKVFLECVQDMDHENMFWYRQDPGLGLRLIYFSYDVKMKEKGDIPEGYSVSREKKERFSLILESASTNQTSMYLCASVRTSDHNEQFFGPGTRLTVL.

This clonotype was seen a few times. This chain joins TRBV6-1 and TRBJ1-6, with D possibly being TRBD1 (5 bases). Germline V gives CDR1 MNHNS, CDR2 SASEGT. The CDR3 is 15 residues long. V lost 10 bases and J 2 bases, leaving 15 bases between the germline ends. The CDR3 DNA reads as TGTGCCACCAACCAAGGAGGGGCCTATAATTCACCCCTCCACTTT. It codes for CATNQGGAYNSPLHF.

This clonotype was recorded a few times. This could be a read error, since a much larger clone is one nucleotide away. V is TRBV6-1 and J is TRBJ2-2, with 10 bases lining up with TRBD2. Germline values: CDR1 MNHNS, CDR2 SASEGT. Germline trimming cut 7 bases from V and 7 bases from J; bases unmatched to any gene: 6. The CDR3 is 14 residues long. This CDR3 reads CASMLAGEIGELFF. The CDR3 region has the DNA TGTGCCAGCATGCTAGCGGGAGAGATCGGGGAGCTGTTTTTT.

This chain links TRBV13 with TRBJ1-2, with D possibly being TRBD1 (6 bases). The CDR3 totals 19 residues. CDR1 is PRHDT, CDR2 FYEKMQ, per germline (reference sequence). Deletions cut 6 bases from V and 8 bases from J, with 34 bases between. CDR3 nucleotides: TGTGCCAGCAGTATTTCAGAGATGCCGGGCAGTAGGGCAGGGGACGGCTACACCTTC. Translation gives CASSISEMPGSRAGDGYTF.

Ten or more counts support this clonotype. This chain uses TRBV7-8 with TRBJ2-7; no clear D gene. This CDR3 is built from 12 residues. Germline assignment: CDR1 SGHVS and CDR2 FQNEAQ. V was clipped by 2 bases and J by 3 bases, with 5 bases between them. CDR3 in amino acids: CASSLLVYEQYF. The DNA of the CDR3 is TGTGCCAGCAGCTTATTAGTCTACGAGCAGTACTTC.

The chain recombines TRBV19 with TRBJ1-3; D gene uncertain. CDR1 is LNHDA and CDR2 is SQIVND in the germline V gene (reference sequence). This CDR3 comprises 16 residues. Between the trimmed V and J ends, which lost 3 bases and 3 bases, there was a span of 15 bases. CDR3 loop: CASSITVSAVGNTIYF. The CDR3 nucleotides are TGTGCCAGTAGTATCACAGTCTCGGCGGTTGGAAACACCATATATTTT. The entire variable domain, with the rest obtained from reference TRBV19 and TRBJ1-3, is as follows: DGGITQSPKYLFRKEGQNVTLSCEQNLNHDAMYWYRQDPGQGLRLIYYSQIVNDFQKGDIAEGYSVSREKKESFPLTVTSAQKNPTAFYLCASSITVSAVGNTIYFGEGSWLTVV.

This clonotype was seen a few times. V gene TRBV5-1 combines with J gene TRBJ1-5; D unclear. Per germline, CDR1 SGHRS and CDR2 YFSETQ. Trimming pared 4 bases from V and 7 bases from J, leaving 12 bases between. This CDR3 has 13 residues. The CDR3 DNA sequence: TGCGCCAGCAGCGTCGACCCCGGCCAGCCCCAGCATTTT. The encoded protein is CASSVDPGQPQHF.

The chain has TRBV20-1 and TRBJ1-1; 8 bases fit TRBD1. J gave up 4 bases and V 6 bases, and 4 bases lay outside the gene matches. There are 12 residues in the CDR3. Germline V CDR1 and CDR2: DFQATT, SNEGSKA (reference sequence). CDR3 in DNA: TGCAGTGCAAGACAGGGGACCACTGAAGCTTTCTTT. This codes for CSARQGTTEAFF.

Ten or more counts support this clonotype. This sequence joins TRBV2 and TRBJ1-5; D not certain. The CDR3 is made up of 13 amino acids. The V and J ends lost 4 bases and 4 bases respectively, with 8 bases between them. Germline CDR1 SNHLY, CDR2 FYNNEI. The CDR3 bases are TGTGCCAGCAGTGTGGGCTTTAATCAGCCCCAGCATTTT. It yields the protein CASSVGFNQPQHF.

This clonotype has a count of ten or more. An end of the junction differs from the germline gene, which may be a read error. V usage is TRBV28 and J usage is TRBJ1-2, with 7 positions matching TRBD1. This CDR3 contains 14 residues. Germline CDR1 and CDR2: MDHEN and SYDVKM. The CDR3 spells CASSSYQGVPIVAF. CDR3 sequence (DNA): TGTGCCAGCAGTTCGTACCAGGGGGTGCCCATCGTGGCCTTC.

The rearrangement links TRBV12-3 or TRBV12-4 to TRBJ2-2; D may be TRBD2 (5 bases). This CDR3 is 16 amino acids long. V was clipped by 6 bases and J by 1 base, with 15 bases between them. The DNA of the CDR3 is TGTGCCAGCAGCCCCGAGGAAGGGAGGAACACCGGGGAGCTGTTTTTT. Translated: CASSPEEGRNTGELFF.

This clonotype occurred many times. V and J are TRBV30 and TRBJ2-1; D call uncertain. Trimming took off 5 bases at V and 8 bases at J, with 7 bases between the two ends. Germline-derived CDR1 and CDR2 are GTSNPN and SVGIG (reference sequence). The CDR3 is 10 amino acids. The CDR3 region has the DNA TGTGCCTGGGGCTGGGATGAGCAGTTCTTC. Residues: CAWGWDEQFF.

The CDR3 protein is CASRWGVAGQETQYF. CDR3 nucleotide sequence: TGTGCCAGCAGATGGGGGGTAGCGGGCCAAGAGACCCAGTACTTC. The V gene is TRBV3-1, the J gene TRBJ2-5; 7 nucleotides line up with TRBD2. J lost 1 base, V lost 6 bases, and 8 bases had no gene match. The CDR3 runs to 15 residues. CDR1 and CDR2 from the germline V gene are LGHDT and YNNKEL (reference sequence).

This clonotype was picked up a small number of times. This may come from a read error, since a much larger clone is one base off. The chain couples TRBV10-3 to TRBJ1-5; unclear D gene. Germline values: CDR1 ENHRY, CDR2 SYGVKD. This CDR3 comprises 12 residues. V was cut by 4 bases and J by 15 bases, with 16 bases left in between. CDR3 residues: CAISGGNMLPHF. The CDR3 nucleotides read TGTGCCATCAGTGGCGGCAATATGCTGCCGCATTTT.

This clonotype was seen only a few times. The genes are TRBV11-2 and TRBJ2-2, with D possibly TRBD1 on 5 matching bases. Looked up from germline, CDR1 is SGHAT and CDR2 is FQNNGV. This CDR3 contains 15 residues. V was shortened by 5 bases and J by 6 bases, with 16 bases between the two germline ends. CDR3 region: CASSLGSGYAGELFF. The CDR3 DNA reads TGTGCCAGCAGCCTTGGGTCAGGGTATGCCGGGGAGCTGTTTTTT. The full variable domain, with the rest looked up from reference TRBV11-2 and TRBJ2-2, is EAGVAQSPRYKIIEKRQSVAFWCNPISGHATLYWYQQILGQGPKLLIQFQNNGVVDDSQLPKDRFSAERLKGVDSTLKIQPAKLEDSAVYLCASSLGSGYAGELFFGEGSRLTVL.

This clonotype was detected many times. The chain is built from TRBV11-3 and TRBJ1-1; D is ambiguous. Germline loops: CDR1 SGHNT, CDR2 YENEEA. V was pared by 8 bases and J by 3 bases, with 13 bases between. The CDR3 length is 13 residues. CDR3 residues: CASGRGLDTEAFF. The CDR3 DNA sequence: TGTGCCAGCGGCCGAGGGCTGGACACTGAAGCTTTCTTT.

At least ten counts were recorded for this clonotype. V gene TRBV29-1 combines with J gene TRBJ1-2; D gene uncertain. This CDR3 spans 14 amino acids. CDR1 and CDR2 (germline): SQVTM, ANQGSEA. Deletions cut 5 bases from V and 3 bases from J, with 16 bases between. CDR3 loop: CSVRYWEKDYGYTF. CDR3 nucleotides: TGCAGCGTTAGGTATTGGGAAAAGGACTATGGCTACACCTTC.

This clonotype has ten or more counts. The V gene is TRBV27, the J gene TRBJ2-1; 11 bases are a match to TRBD2. This CDR3 comprises 17 residues. V was pared by 6 bases and J by 9 bases, with 16 bases of the junction left unmatched. Germline V gives CDR1 MNHEY, CDR2 SMNVEV (reference sequence). The CDR3 reads CASSPYADLAGGGEQFF. For the CDR3, the DNA is TGTGCCAGCAGCCCTTACGCGGATCTAGCGGGAGGTGGTGAGCAGTTCTTC.

This clonotype came up many times. The chain couples TRBV6-4 to TRBJ2-5; maybe TRBD1 (7 bases). Looked up from germline, CDR1 is MRHNA and CDR2 is SNTAGT. The CDR3 runs 15 residues. V shed 0 bases and J shed 2 bases, with 10 bases lying between them. The CDR3 nucleotides read TGTGCCAGCAGTGACTCGGGGGGACAGCAAGAGACCCAGTACTTC. It codes for CASSDSGGQQETQYF.

Notes on this clonotype: A much larger clone differs by one base, so this may be a read error. The gene calls are TRBV6-8 and TRBJ1-2; no clear D gene. This CDR3 comprises 14 residues. Germline V lookup: CDR1 MNHGY, CDR2 SAAAGT. CDR3 DNA: TGCGCCAGCACTTATGGGGAGGGAAACTATGGCTACACCTTC. This translates into CASTYGEGNYGYTF.

This clonotype was counted many times. The chain is built from TRBV27 and TRBJ2-3; D is unresolved. The CDR3 runs 15 residues. V gave up 3 bases and J gave up 0 bases, with 10 bases separating them. The germline V gene encodes CDR1 MNHEY and CDR2 SMNVEV (reference sequence). The CDR3 coding sequence is TGTGCCAGCAGTTTCAGTCCACTTAGCACAGATACGCAGTATTTT. Encoded protein: CASSFSPLSTDTQYF.

The gene calls are TRBV5-1 and TRBJ2-7; D is unresolved. The length of the CDR3 is 13 residues. Germline CDR1 is SGHRS and CDR2 is YFSETQ. V was clipped by 1 base and J by 7 bases, with 12 bases between them. CDR3 residues: CASSLIRSSEQYF. As DNA, the CDR3 is TGCGCCAGCAGCTTGATTAGGAGTAGTGAGCAGTACTTC.

This clonotype was observed a few times. The J gene is TRBJ1-2, the V gene TRBV2; 8 nucleotides match TRBD1. J gave up 8 bases and V 7 bases, and 9 bases lay outside the gene matches. The CDR3 spans 13 residues. CDR1 is SNHLY and CDR2 is FYNNEI in the germline V gene. The CDR3 region has the DNA TGTGCCAGCAATATCGCCGGACAGGGCGGCTACACCTTC. Amino acid sequence: CASNIAGQGGYTF.

CDR3 sequence: CASSPLRDDQPQHF. CDR3 bases: TGTGCCAGCTCACCTTTGAGGGATGATCAGCCCCAGCATTTT. The genes are TRBV18 and TRBJ1-5; D gene unclear. Trimming took off 3 bases at V and 5 bases at J, with 11 bases between the two ends. Germline V gene sequence: CDR1 KGHSH, CDR2 LQKENI. There are 14 residues in the CDR3.

This clonotype was found many times. The chain uses TRBV12-3 or TRBV12-4 and TRBJ2-7, with 14 bases identical to TRBD2. The V segment lost 3 bases and the J segment 11 bases; nucleotides outside the gene matches: 18. This CDR3 spans 18 amino acids. This CDR3 reads CASSLGTRLAGGIGSKYF. The CDR3 region has the DNA TGTGCCAGCAGTTTGGGGACGCGACTAGCGGGAGGGATCGGGAGCAAGTACTTC.